Following are 4 T cell receptor beta chains from one sample sequenced in a study of blood T cell repertoires in COVID-19 (dated by TCRdb to between 2020 and 2021). Library preparation employed the immunoSEQ multiplex PCR assay. The clones in this table, taken by TCRdb from immuneACCESS, are in-frame only. Not every clone is retained; where verified, under half of the shortfall comes from an unresolved V gene, and the cause of the rest is unknown. A total of approximately 58,000 clones appear in this sample, about 81% of them only once. Of the sample, more than 30% is held by the ten largest clones. What was sequenced was peripheral blood. The receptors here all came from a man between 60 and 75 years old with COVID-19, enrolled during active disease.

The chain joins TRBV5-8 to TRBJ1-4; 10 bases agree with TRBD1. Germline assignment: CDR1 SGHTS and CDR2 YDEGEE. The J segment lost 7 bases and the V segment lost 4 bases, leaving 7 bases of the junction unmatched. This CDR3 comprises 15 residues. The chain's CDR3 is CASSPGDRGSEKLFF. The CDR3 DNA reads TGTGCCAGCAGCCCCGGGGACAGGGGTAGTGAAAAACTGTTTTTT. The variable domain in full, with the rest retrieved from reference TRBV5-8 and TRBJ1-4, is EAGVTQSPTHLIKTRGQQATLRCSPISGHTSVYWYQQALGLGLQFLLWYDEGEERNRGNFPPRFSGRQFPNYSSELNVNALELEDSALYLCASSPGDRGSEKLFFGSGTQLSVL.

This sequence joins TRBV9 and TRBJ2-7; 8 bases agree with TRBD2. Germline values: CDR1 SGDLS, CDR2 YYNGEE. The CDR3 consists of 16 residues. With V trimmed by 4 bases and J by 2 bases, 11 bases remained unmatched. The CDR3: CASSPQDAGGAYEQYF. The CDR3, as DNA: TGTGCCAGCAGCCCCCAGGATGCGGGGGGTGCCTACGAGCAGTACTTC.

The J gene is TRBJ2-3, the V gene TRBV5-6; D ambiguous. Germline V gives CDR1 SGHDT, CDR2 YYEEEE. V lost 0 bases to trimming and J lost 4 bases, with 6 bases between them. The CDR3 contains 13 residues. The CDR3, as DNA: TGTGCCAGCAGCTTGGCCTCGGCAGATACGCAGTATTTT. Its protein product is CASSLASADTQYF.

This clone was picked up one time. The V gene is TRBV5-1, the J gene TRBJ2-7; 7 bases fit TRBD1. Trimming took 5 bases from V and 6 from J; bases not matched to a gene: 5. The CDR3 spans 12 residues. Germline CDR1 reads SGHRS; CDR2 reads YFSETQ. CDR3 coding DNA: TGCGCCAGCAGTTTTGGGACAGTCGAGCAGTACTTC. It codes for CASSFGTVEQYF.